One and the same sample provided the 2 T cell receptor beta chains below, sequenced in a study of shared clonotypes between healthy human individuals. Generated by immunoSEQ multiplex PCR, the TCRdb table keeps only in-frame clones and is missing some. Of 950,000 to 1,300,000 clones listed, 65% to 80% are singletons. The specimen sequenced was memory CD4+ T cells sorted from blood. Stated subset: CD45RA-negative fraction. The receptors stem from a man aged 18 to 29 in good health.

This clone was observed a handful of times. The chain carries TRBV5-4 and TRBJ1-6; tentative D call: TRBD1 (6 bases). Trimming left V 0 bases short and J 10 bases short, with 14 bases between. Germline V CDR1 and CDR2: SGHNT, YYREEE (reference sequence). The CDR3 runs to 15 residues. The CDR3 loop reads CASSLVQAGVSPLHF. The CDR3 DNA reads TGTGCCAGCAGCTTGGTACAGGCAGGGGTATCACCCCTCCACTTT. The entire variable domain, with the rest obtained from reference TRBV5-4 and TRBJ1-6, is as follows: ETGVTQSPTHLIKTRGQQVTLRCSSQSGHNTVSWYQQALGQGPQFIFQYYREEENGRGNFPPRFSGLQFPNYSSELNVNALELDDSALYLCASSLVQAGVSPLHFGNGTRLTVT.

The chain recombines TRBV27 with TRBJ1-2; the D is unclear. This CDR3 has 13 residues. Trimming took off 2 bases at V and 7 bases at J, with 11 bases between the two ends. The germline gives CDR1 MNHEY, CDR2 SMNVEV (reference sequence). The CDR3 sequence: CASSLDLRSGYTF. The CDR3 nucleotides are TGTGCCAGCAGTTTAGACTTGAGAAGTGGCTACACCTTC.